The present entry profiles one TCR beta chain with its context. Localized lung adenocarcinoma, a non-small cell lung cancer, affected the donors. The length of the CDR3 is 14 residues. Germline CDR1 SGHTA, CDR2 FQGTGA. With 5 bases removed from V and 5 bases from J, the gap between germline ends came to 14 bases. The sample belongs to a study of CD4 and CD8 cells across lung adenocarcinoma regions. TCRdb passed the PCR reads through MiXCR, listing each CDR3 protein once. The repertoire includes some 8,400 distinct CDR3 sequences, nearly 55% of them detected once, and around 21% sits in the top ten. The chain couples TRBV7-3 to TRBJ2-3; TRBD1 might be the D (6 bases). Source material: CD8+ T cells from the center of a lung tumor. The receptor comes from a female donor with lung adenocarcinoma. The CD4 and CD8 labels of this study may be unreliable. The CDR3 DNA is TGTGCCAGCAGCGGGAGCAGGGGCAAAGATACGCAGTATTTT. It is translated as CASSGSRGKDTQYF.